Shown below are 13 T cell receptor beta chains from a single sample sequenced in a study of blood T cell repertoires in COVID-19. Measured with immunoSEQ multiplex PCR; TCRdb has only the in-frame clones, and not every one. The sample records roughly 100,000 clones, roughly 80% being singletons. Sequenced: peripheral blood. The source is a woman of 80 years or more with acute or convalescent COVID-19.

The J gene is TRBJ2-1, the V gene TRBV18; 8 positions match TRBD1. V was pared by 3 bases and J by 8 bases, with 12 bases of the junction left unmatched. The length of the CDR3 is 16 residues. Germline V gene lookup returns CDR1 KGHSH and CDR2 LQKENI. The CDR3 reads CASSPGPGQVVYEQFF. In DNA form, the CDR3 reads TGTGCCAGCTCACCTGGGCCGGGACAGGTAGTCTATGAGCAGTTCTTC.

The chain joins TRBV10-2 to TRBJ2-2, with D perhaps TRBD1 (5 bases). The CDR3 length is 14 residues. V dropped 11 bases and J dropped 3 bases, with 16 bases sitting between them. Germline values: CDR1 WSHSY, CDR2 SAAADI. CDR3 in amino acids: CALSPGMDTGELFF. The CDR3 coding sequence is TGCGCCCTGTCCCCAGGGATGGACACCGGGGAGCTGTTTTTT.

V is TRBV30 and J is TRBJ1-4, with 9 bases lining up with TRBD1. Germline assignment: CDR1 GTSNPN and CDR2 SVGIG (reference sequence). The CDR3 loop spans 14 amino acids. Trimming cost V 1 base and J 5 bases; bases outside gene matches: 2. The DNA for the CDR3 is TGTGCCTGGAGTGCCGGGACAGGGAATGAAAAACTGTTTTTT. This gives the protein CAWSAGTGNEKLFF. The whole variable domain, remainder taken from reference TRBV30 and TRBJ1-4, is SQTIHQWPATLVQPVGSPLSLECTVEGTSNPNLYWYRQAAGRGLQLLFYSVGIGQISSEVPQNLSASRPQDRQFILSSKKLLLSDSGFYLCAWSAGTGNEKLFFGSGTQLSVL.

This chain joins TRBV7-2 and TRBJ1-2; TRBD1 aligns across 9 bases. The V gene end was trimmed by 7 bases and the J gene end by 8 bases; junction bases not matched to a gene: 8. Germline V gives CDR1 SGHTA, CDR2 FQGNSA. The CDR3 extends over 13 amino acids. Here the CDR3 reads CASTGITGGGYTF. The DNA of the CDR3 is TGTGCCAGCACCGGGATAACAGGGGGCGGCTACACCTTC.

This rearrangement joins TRBV24-1 to TRBJ1-5, with TRBD1 as a possible D gene (5 bases). The CDR3 consists of 19 residues. The ends were cut back, 1 base at V and 2 bases at J, with 20 bases in the middle. From germline, CDR1 is KGHDR and CDR2 SFDVKD. The CDR3 nucleotides are TGTGCCACCAGTGATTTCGGGGTCGAGCGGGGGATCGGCAATCAGCCCCAGCATTTT. It specifies CATSDFGVERGIGNQPQHF.

This chain links TRBV6-5 with TRBJ1-2; D is ambiguous. The V and J ends lost 2 bases and 8 bases respectively, with 12 bases between them. This CDR3 comprises 13 residues. CDR1 and CDR2 from the germline V gene are MNHEY and SVGAGI. The CDR3 spells CASSYLSVVGYTF. The CDR3 nucleotides read TGTGCCAGCAGTTACCTGTCCGTTGTAGGCTACACCTTC.

The chain couples TRBV7-9 to TRBJ2-1; D is perhaps TRBD2 (6 bases). CDR1 and CDR2 from the germline V gene are SEHNR and FQNEAQ (reference sequence). Trimming pared 0 bases from V and 8 bases from J, leaving 14 bases between. CDR3 length: 15 residues. The CDR3 DNA follows: TGTGCCAGCAGCTTAGCGGGAGGAGGTGTGTATGAGCAGTTCTTC. This gives the protein CASSLAGGGVYEQFF. Complete variable domain (other parts from reference TRBV7-9 and TRBJ2-1): DTGVSQNPRHKITKRGQNVTFRCDPISEHNRLYWYRQTLGQGPEFLTYFQNEAQLEKSRLLSDRFSAERPKGSFSTLEIQRTEQGDSAMYLCASSLAGGGVYEQFFGPGTRLTVL.

The chain combines TRBV20-1 with TRBJ2-3, with D unresolved. Germline CDR1 and CDR2: DFQATT and SNEGSKA (reference sequence). This CDR3 has 11 amino acids. V was pared by 7 bases and J by 0 bases, with 5 bases between. The chain's CDR3 is CSVLSTDTQYF. DNA of the CDR3: TGCAGTGTCCTGAGCACAGATACGCAGTATTTT.

The J gene is TRBJ1-6, the V gene TRBV7-9, with no clear D. The CDR3 is made up of 14 amino acids. CDR1 SEHNR and CDR2 FQNEAQ come from the germline V gene (reference sequence). V lost 2 bases and J 5 bases, leaving 7 bases between the germline ends. The chain's CDR3 is CASSLIQDNSPLHF. The CDR3 bases are TGTGCCAGCAGCTTAATCCAGGATAATTCACCCCTCCACTTT.

The chain carries TRBV30 and TRBJ1-5, with D possibly TRBD1 on 5 matching bases. This CDR3 spans 12 amino acids. V was clipped by 5 bases and J by 3 bases, with 8 bases between them. Germline assignment: CDR1 GTSNPN and CDR2 SVGIG (reference sequence). The CDR3 nucleotides read TGTGCCTGGGGACAAAACAATCAGCCCCAGCATTTT. This gives the protein CAWGQNNQPQHF. Looking up the rest from reference TRBV30 and TRBJ1-5 gives the full variable domain: SQTIHQWPATLVQPVGSPLSLECTVEGTSNPNLYWYRQAAGRGLQLLFYSVGIGQISSEVPQNLSASRPQDRQFILSSKKLLLSDSGFYLCAWGQNNQPQHFGDGTRLSIL.

This clone was seen a few times. The J gene is TRBJ2-1, the V gene TRBV2; no firm D call. The germline V and J ends were trimmed by 7 bases and 10 bases, with 11 bases remaining between them. Germline V CDR1 and CDR2: SNHLY, FYNNEI. This CDR3 has 11 amino acids. The CDR3 sequence: CASKPVGEQFF. Written as DNA, the CDR3 is TGTGCCAGCAAGCCAGTCGGGGAGCAGTTCTTC.

The rearrangement joins TRBV21-1 to TRBJ2-7; the tabulated D call, TRBD2, remains unverified against the DNA. TRBV21-1 is given as a pseudogene. This CDR3 spans 17 amino acids. In nucleotides, the CDR3 is TGTGCCAGCAGCCCCTCCGGCCGGGGGGGCACTAGGTACGAGCAGTACGTC. It translates to CASSPSGRGGTRYEQYV.

This sequence joins TRBV3-1 (or the pseudogene TRBV3-2) and TRBJ2-3; D possibly corresponds to TRBD2 (6 bases). Germline CDR1 and CDR2: LGHDT and YNNKEL (reference sequence). The CDR3 is made up of 14 amino acids. With 4 bases removed from V and 2 bases from J, the gap between germline ends came to 10 bases. The CDR3: CASSPWDFTDTQYF. CDR3 nucleotides: TGTGCCAGCAGCCCTTGGGACTTCACAGATACGCAGTATTTT.